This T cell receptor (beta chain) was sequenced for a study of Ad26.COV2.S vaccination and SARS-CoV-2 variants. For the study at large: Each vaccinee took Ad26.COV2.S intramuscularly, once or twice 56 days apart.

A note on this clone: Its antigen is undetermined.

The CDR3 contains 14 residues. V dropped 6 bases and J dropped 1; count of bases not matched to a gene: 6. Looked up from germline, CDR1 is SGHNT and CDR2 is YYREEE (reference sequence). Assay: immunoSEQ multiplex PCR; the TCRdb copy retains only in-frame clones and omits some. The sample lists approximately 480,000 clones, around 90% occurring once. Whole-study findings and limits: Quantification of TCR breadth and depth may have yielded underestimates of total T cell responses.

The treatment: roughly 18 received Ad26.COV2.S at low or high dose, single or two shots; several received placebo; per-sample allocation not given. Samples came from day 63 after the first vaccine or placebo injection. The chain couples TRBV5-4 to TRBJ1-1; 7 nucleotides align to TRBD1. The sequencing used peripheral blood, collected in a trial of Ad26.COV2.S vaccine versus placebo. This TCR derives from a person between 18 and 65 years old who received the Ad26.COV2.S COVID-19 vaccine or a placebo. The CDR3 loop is CASNRQGKNTEAFF. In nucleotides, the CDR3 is TGTGCCAGCAACAGACAGGGAAAGAACACTGAAGCTTTCTTT. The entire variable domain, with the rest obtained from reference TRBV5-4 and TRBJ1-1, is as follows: ETGVTQSPTHLIKTRGQQVTLRCSSQSGHNTVSWYQQALGQGPQFIFQYYREEENGRGNFPPRFSGLQFPNYSSELNVNALELDDSALYLCASNRQGKNTEAFFGQGTRLTVV.